This T cell receptor (beta chain) was found in a study of T cells in women clearing cervical HPV infection. Overall study: Only a few women had HLA typing results available.

Only in-frame clones appear in the TCRdb table, and some are missing; sequencing was by immunoSEQ multiplex PCR. Its listing shows approximately 44,000 clones. Remarks on this clone: The read finishes 3 residues shy of the CDR3 end, and the germline J gene is used to complete it.

The CDR3 runs to 15 residues. Between the trimmed V and J ends, which lost 1 base and 4 bases, there was a span of 13 bases. Germline V gives CDR1 KGHSH, CDR2 LQKENI. The sequence was obtained from a woman aged 18 to 69 with a cervical HPV16 infection that either progressed to CIN3+ or cleared (not recorded which). The chain employs TRBV18 and TRBJ1-2, with D perhaps matching TRBD1 (6 bases). Material: blood buffy coat. The covered CDR3 bases are TGTGCCAGCTCACCACGGGCAGGGGAGGTCTATGGC. It encodes CASSPRAGEVYG. The CDR3 in its entirety is CASSPRAGEVYGYTF.